The 30 T cell receptor beta chains below were found in one sample sequenced in a study of blood T cell repertoires in COVID-19 (dated by TCRdb to 2020 to 2021). The library was built by means of the immunoSEQ multiplex PCR assay. TCRdb took over this immuneACCESS table, retaining in-frame rearrangements with V and J assigned. Such tables are incomplete; in checked studies, under half of the missing clones stem from an unresolved V gene, and the remainder is unexplained. The sample records about 270,000 clones, roughly 80% of which are singletons. 4% to 5% of the sample lies in the top ten. Specimen: peripheral blood. The receptors were sampled from a woman in her 50s with active or convalescent COVID-19.

The chain recombines TRBV3-1 (or the pseudogene TRBV3-2) with TRBJ2-7; 8 positions agree with TRBD2. Germline V gene sequence: CDR1 LGHDT, CDR2 YNNKEL (reference sequence). The CDR3 is 18 residues long. The ends lost 1 base at V and 1 base at J; junction bases unmatched: 12. In nucleotides, the CDR3 is TGTGCCAGCAGCCAAGGACGGGGTAGCGGGAAGGGGTCCTACGAGCAGTACTTC. This translates into CASSQGRGSGKGSYEQYF.

CDR3 in DNA: TGTGCCAGCAGTTCCCGGACAAATTCACCCCTCCACTTT. This sequence encodes CASSSRTNSPLHF. The rearrangement uses TRBV27 and TRBJ1-6; weak D call: TRBD1 (5 bases). Germline V lookup: CDR1 MNHEY, CDR2 SMNVEV (reference sequence). The CDR3 is made up of 13 amino acids. With 4 bases removed from V and 7 bases from J, the gap between germline ends came to 8 bases.

This sequence joins TRBV28 and TRBJ2-7, with a possible D match to TRBD1 (6 bases). V lost 5 bases and J 5 bases, leaving 16 bases between the germline ends. From germline, CDR1 is MDHEN and CDR2 SYDVKM. The CDR3 has 14 residues. The CDR3 here is CASSPQGRVDEQYF. The DNA for the CDR3 is TGTGCCAGCAGTCCCCAGGGGCGCGTCGACGAGCAGTACTTC.

The chain links TRBV18 to TRBJ1-2, with TRBD1 identical over 11 bases. This CDR3 region has 17 residues. Looked up from germline, CDR1 is KGHSH and CDR2 is LQKENI. With V trimmed by 3 bases and J by 2 bases, 8 bases remained unmatched. The CDR3 DNA reads TGTGCCAGCTCACCGGGGACAGGGGGATTTAGCAACTATGGCTACACCTTC. This encodes CASSPGTGGFSNYGYTF.

There are many counts of this clone. The rearrangement uses TRBV4-1 and TRBJ2-3; 10 bases map to TRBD1. This CDR3 region has 16 residues. Unmatched junction bases numbered 8, after V lost 4 bases and J lost 4 bases. Germline CDR1 reads MGHRA; CDR2 reads YSYEKL. The CDR3 DNA reads TGCGCCAGCAGCCCACCGCGGACAGGGGGGGCAGATACGCAGTATTTT. The encoded protein is CASSPPRTGGADTQYF.

The rearrangement links TRBV14 to TRBJ2-5; 15 bases are shared with TRBD2. CDR3 length: 16 amino acids. Germline assignment: CDR1 SGHDN and CDR2 FVKESK. Unmatched junction bases numbered 4, after V lost 4 bases and J lost 4 bases. The CDR3: CASSPPGLAGGETQYF. The CDR3 region has the DNA TGTGCCAGCAGCCCACCGGGACTAGCGGGAGGAGAGACCCAGTACTTC.

This clone was seen a single time. V is TRBV6-7 and J is TRBJ2-1, with 12 positions matching TRBD2. TRBV6-7 is treated as an ORF (open reading frame) with a function not yet certain. This CDR3 has 20 residues. The ends lost 2 bases at V and 2 bases at J; junction bases unmatched: 13. This CDR3 reads CASSYSIGRLAGDPYNEQFF. CDR3 in DNA: TGTGCCAGCAGTTACAGTATAGGGCGACTAGCGGGAGACCCCTACAATGAGCAGTTCTTC.

The chain couples TRBV27 to TRBJ2-5; possible D gene TRBD2, 5 bases. CDR1 is MNHEY and CDR2 is SMNVEV in the germline V gene (reference sequence). The V end was cut by 3 bases, the J end by 5 bases, with 13 bases between. The CDR3 is 14 residues long. The CDR3 is CASSFRTPRETQYF. CDR3 coding DNA: TGTGCCAGCAGTTTCCGGACTCCCCGGGAGACCCAGTACTTC.

The rearrangement links TRBV6-5 to TRBJ2-1, with D maybe TRBD2 (5 bases). Between the trimmed V and J ends, which lost 7 bases and 5 bases, there was a span of 15 bases. Germline loops: CDR1 MNHEY, CDR2 SVGAGI. The CDR3 length is 14 residues. CDR3 nucleotide sequence: TGTGCCAGCAACCCGACGGGGAAGAACAATGAGCAGTTCTTC. Its translation: CASNPTGKNNEQFF.

This clone appeared a single time. The chain recombines TRBV12-3 or TRBV12-4 with TRBJ1-2; tentatively, D is TRBD1 (5 bases). V was shortened by 2 bases and J by 6 bases, with 10 bases between the two germline ends. The CDR3 sequence is 13 residues long. The CDR3 loop is CASSLPGMNGYTF. The CDR3 DNA reads TGTGCCAGCAGTTTACCAGGGATGAATGGCTACACCTTC.

This clone was recorded a few times. The chain's CDR3 is CASSLEWDRSYEQYF. The CDR3 DNA is TGTGCCAGCAGCTTAGAATGGGACAGGTCCTACGAGCAGTACTTC. The genes are TRBV7-2 and TRBJ2-7, with 8 positions matching TRBD1. The trim removed 1 base at V and 1 base at J, leaving 3 bases unmatched. This CDR3 spans 15 amino acids. CDR1 is SGHTA and CDR2 is FQGNSA in the germline V gene.

In regard to this clone: This sample also contains other DNA sequences that code for the same CDR3. This CDR3 is CASSLGLAGGNEQFF. The DNA of the CDR3 is TGTGCCAGCAGCTTAGGGCTAGCGGGGGGAAATGAGCAGTTCTTC. This chain links TRBV7-2 with TRBJ2-1, with TRBD2 matching 11 bases. Germline V CDR1 and CDR2: SGHTA, FQGNSA. After removal of 1 base from V and 7 bases from J, the junction contained 3 bases not matched to a gene. This CDR3 is 15 amino acids long.

This chain connects TRBV10-3 to TRBJ1-1; D may be TRBD1 (5 bases). V lost 1 base to trimming and J lost 3 bases, with 9 bases between them. The germline V gene has CDR1 ENHRY and CDR2 SYGVKD. The CDR3 contains 14 residues. CDR3 in DNA: TGTGCCATCAGTGAGTTGGAGGGGTACACTGAAGCTTTCTTT. Its translation is CAISELEGYTEAFF.

This rearrangement joins TRBV27 to TRBJ1-1, with 7 bases matching TRBD1. Trimming removed 8 bases from V and 6 bases from J; junction bases left unmatched: 12. Germline V CDR1 and CDR2: MNHEY, SMNVEV (reference sequence). This CDR3 spans 14 amino acids. This chain's CDR3 is CASVRQGARPEAFF. The CDR3 nucleotides read TGTGCCAGCGTCCGACAGGGCGCGCGGCCTGAAGCTTTCTTT.

The chain uses TRBV11-2 and TRBJ1-6; 10 bases fit TRBD1. The CDR3 covers 14 residues. Per the germline V gene, CDR1 is SGHAT and CDR2 is FQNNGV. After removal of 5 bases from V and 7 bases from J, the junction contained 2 bases not matched to a gene. The CDR3 DNA follows: TGTGCCAGCAGCCGGGACAGGGGAAATTCACCCCTCCACTTT. It is translated as CASSRDRGNSPLHF.

The chain recombines TRBV5-5 with TRBJ2-7, with 7 bases identical to TRBD1. Germline lookup yields CDR1 SGHKS and CDR2 YYEKEE (reference sequence). Unmatched junction bases numbered 2, after V lost 4 bases and J lost 4 bases. The CDR3 totals 12 residues. CDR3 DNA: TGTGCCAGCAGCAGACAGGGATACGAGCAGTACTTC. Protein: CASSRQGYEQYF.

The chain combines TRBV2 with TRBJ1-6, with a possible D match to TRBD1 (6 bases). This CDR3 has 15 amino acids. The V gene's germline CDR1 is SNHLY and CDR2 FYNNEI. The ends were cut back, 5 bases at V and 7 bases at J, with 15 bases in the middle. CDR3 bases: TGTGCCAGCAGTCGAGGGGGTGGCGGGAATTCACCCCTCCACTTT. Its translation: CASSRGGGGNSPLHF.

The genes are TRBV19 and TRBJ1-2; 8 bases match TRBD1. The V and J ends lost 3 bases and 6 bases, in that order; junction bases with no gene match: 9. The germline gives CDR1 LNHDA, CDR2 SQIVND (reference sequence). This CDR3 comprises 15 residues. CDR3 sequence: CASSITRGRYDGYTF. CDR3 in DNA: TGTGCCAGTAGTATTACCAGGGGGCGCTACGATGGCTACACCTTC.

V gene TRBV12-3 or TRBV12-4 combines with J gene TRBJ1-6; D is ambiguous. V gave up 6 bases and J gave up 14 bases, with 14 bases separating them. The CDR3 covers 12 residues. The CDR3 spells CASSPERAALHF. The CDR3 DNA reads TGTGCCAGCAGCCCCGAGAGGGCGGCCCTCCACTTT.

V gene TRBV18 combines with J gene TRBJ2-2, with D possibly matching TRBD2 (7 bases). The CDR3 covers 13 residues. Germline V gene data show CDR1 as KGHSH and CDR2 as LQKENI. The ends were cut back, 0 bases at V and 15 bases at J, with 14 bases in the middle. For the CDR3, the DNA is TGTGCCAGCTCACCACCGGGAGGGGGATGGATGTTTTTT. This sequence encodes CASSPPGGGWMFF.

The chain is built from TRBV7-2 and TRBJ2-7; 12 bases are a match to TRBD2. Losses at the gene ends were 4 bases for V and 2 bases for J; bases not matched to a gene: 9. Germline CDR1 and CDR2: SGHTA and FQGNSA. The length of the CDR3 is 17 residues. The CDR3 DNA sequence: TGTGCCAGCAGCTGGTACGCGGGACTAGCGGGTACCTACGAGCAGTACTTC. It codes for CASSWYAGLAGTYEQYF.

This chain uses TRBV5-3 with TRBJ2-5, with D maybe TRBD2 (5 bases). TRBV5-3 is an open reading frame whose function is uncertain. The CDR3 consists of 16 residues. V shed 0 bases and J shed 3 bases, with 15 bases lying between them. The CDR3 is CARSLESLEAEETQYF. The CDR3 nucleotides are TGTGCCAGAAGCTTGGAGTCCCTGGAGGCTGAAGAGACCCAGTACTTC.

The chain has TRBV6-5 and TRBJ1-2, with no clear D. Trimming removed 2 bases from V and 2 bases from J, with 12 bases in between. Germline CDR1 MNHEY, CDR2 SVGAGI. This CDR3 spans 15 amino acids. This CDR3 is CASSYGLRGNYGYTF. The CDR3 nucleotides read TGTGCCAGCAGTTACGGCCTAAGAGGGAACTATGGCTACACCTTC.

The chain combines TRBV20-1 with TRBJ1-5; no reliable D call. V was trimmed by 3 bases and J by 1 base, leaving 13 bases between them. The germline CDR1 and CDR2 sequences are DFQATT and SNEGSKA (reference sequence). The CDR3 consists of 15 residues. The CDR3 sequence: CSASVGVPSNQPQHF. CDR3 sequence (DNA): TGCAGTGCTAGTGTAGGAGTTCCAAGCAATCAGCCCCAGCATTTT.

V usage is TRBV6-5 and J usage is TRBJ2-7; D unresolved. The germline CDR1 and CDR2 sequences are MNHEY and SVGAGI. The CDR3 spans 13 residues. Trimming took off 4 bases at V and 4 bases at J, with 11 bases between the two ends. CDR3 DNA sequence: TGTGCCAGCAGTTTTGCGGCCCAATACGAGCAGTACTTC. Translated, it gives CASSFAAQYEQYF.

V usage is TRBV14 and J usage is TRBJ2-3; D not resolved. V dropped 2 bases and J dropped 4 bases, with 13 bases sitting between them. This CDR3 region has 15 residues. The germline V gene has CDR1 SGHDN and CDR2 FVKESK. CDR3: CASSQNRNEADTQYF. The CDR3 DNA is TGTGCCAGCAGCCAAAATCGAAATGAGGCAGATACGCAGTATTTT.

The J gene is TRBJ2-7, the V gene TRBV19; 8 bases align to TRBD1. Germline values: CDR1 LNHDA, CDR2 SQIVND (reference sequence). The J segment lost 3 bases and the V segment lost 4 bases, leaving 17 bases of the junction unmatched. The CDR3 loop spans 18 amino acids. The CDR3 nucleotides are TGTGCCAGTAGTAAGGCTAGGACAGGGAGACGATTCGGCTACGAGCAGTACTTC. It translates to CASSKARTGRRFGYEQYF. The whole variable domain, remainder taken from reference TRBV19 and TRBJ2-7, is DGGITQSPKYLFRKEGQNVTLSCEQNLNHDAMYWYRQDPGQGLRLIYYSQIVNDFQKGDIAEGYSVSREKKESFPLTVTSAQKNPTAFYLCASSKARTGRRFGYEQYFGPGTRLTVT.

The chain employs TRBV5-1 and TRBJ2-1; no firm D call. Deletions cut 0 bases from V and 5 bases from J, with 3 bases between. In germline, CDR1 is SGHRS, CDR2 YFSETQ. The CDR3 sequence is 12 residues long. The chain's CDR3 is CASSLEHNEQFF. The CDR3 DNA sequence: TGCGCCAGCAGCTTGGAGCACAATGAGCAGTTCTTC.

This chain links TRBV5-1 with TRBJ2-5; 10 bases match TRBD2. Per the germline V gene, CDR1 is SGHRS and CDR2 is YFSETQ. The length of the CDR3 is 16 residues. The V and J ends lost 0 bases and 5 bases, in that order; junction bases with no gene match: 7. The CDR3 sequence: CASSLGVAGGFETQYF. The CDR3 nucleotides read TGCGCCAGCAGCTTGGGAGTAGCGGGAGGCTTTGAGACCCAGTACTTC. Full variable domain (missing parts from reference TRBV5-1 and TRBJ2-5): KAGVTQTPRYLIKTRGQQVTLSCSPISGHRSVSWYQQTPGQGLQFLFEYFSETQRNKGNFPGRFSGRQFSNSRSEMNVSTLELGDSALYLCASSLGVAGGFETQYFGPGTRLLVL.

The chain recombines TRBV19 with TRBJ2-1, with TRBD2 matching 8 bases. Per germline, CDR1 LNHDA and CDR2 SQIVND (reference sequence). V lost 6 bases, J lost 2 bases, and 6 bases stayed unmatched. CDR3 length: 15 residues. Here the CDR3 reads CASSRAGGPYNEQFF. CDR3 DNA: TGTGCCAGTAGCCGTGCGGGGGGTCCCTACAATGAGCAGTTCTTC. The full variable domain, rest sourced from reference TRBV19 and TRBJ2-1, is DGGITQSPKYLFRKEGQNVTLSCEQNLNHDAMYWYRQDPGQGLRLIYYSQIVNDFQKGDIAEGYSVSREKKESFPLTVTSAQKNPTAFYLCASSRAGGPYNEQFFGPGTRLTVL.